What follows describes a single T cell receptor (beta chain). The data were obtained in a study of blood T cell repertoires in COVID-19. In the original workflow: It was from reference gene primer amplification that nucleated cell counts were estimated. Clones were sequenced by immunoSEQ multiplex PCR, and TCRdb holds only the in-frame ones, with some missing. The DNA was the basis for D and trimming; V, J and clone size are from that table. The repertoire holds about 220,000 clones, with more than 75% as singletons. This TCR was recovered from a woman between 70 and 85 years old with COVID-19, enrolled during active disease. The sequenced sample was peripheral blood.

The CDR3 coding sequence is TGTGCCAGCAACTTAGACAGGGTTAATCAGCCCCAGCATTTT. Its translation: CASNLDRVNQPQHF. This chain links TRBV2 with TRBJ1-5, with TRBD1 matching 7 bases. The CDR3 spans 14 residues. The V gene end was trimmed by 7 bases and the J gene end by 4 bases; junction bases not matched to a gene: 7. CDR1 SNHLY and CDR2 FYNNEI come from the germline V gene. The complete variable domain, with remaining parts taken from reference TRBV2 and TRBJ1-5, reads EPEVTQTPSHQVTQMGQEVILRCVPISNHLYFYWYRQILGQKVEFLVSFYNNEISEKSEIFDDQFSVERPDGSNFTLKIRSTKLEDSAMYFCASNLDRVNQPQHFGDGTRLSIL.